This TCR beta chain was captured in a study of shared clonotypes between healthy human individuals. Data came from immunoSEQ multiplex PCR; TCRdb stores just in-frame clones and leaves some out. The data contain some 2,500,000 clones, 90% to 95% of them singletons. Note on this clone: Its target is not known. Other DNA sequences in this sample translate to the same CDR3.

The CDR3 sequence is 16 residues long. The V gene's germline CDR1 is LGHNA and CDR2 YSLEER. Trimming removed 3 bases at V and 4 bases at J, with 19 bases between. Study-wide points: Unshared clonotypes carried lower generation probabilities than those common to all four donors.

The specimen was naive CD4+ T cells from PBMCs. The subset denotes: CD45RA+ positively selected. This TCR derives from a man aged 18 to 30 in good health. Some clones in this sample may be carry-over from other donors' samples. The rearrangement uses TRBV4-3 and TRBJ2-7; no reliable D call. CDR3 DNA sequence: TGCGCCAGCAGCCAGAGGCCAAGCAGTATAGGTTACGAGCAGTACTTC. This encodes CASSQRPSSIGYEQYF.